This T cell receptor (beta chain) came from a study of cytomegalovirus exposure and HLA in healthy donors. Study details: In a later analysis, the roughly 120 validation repertoires were reported to have used the same platform as the roughly 700 first-cohort repertoires. Findings and caveats of the study: In vitro experiments confirmed that three CMV-associated chains were specific for CMV antigens. The study flagged around 160 TCR beta chains as cytomegalovirus-associated.

TCRdb keeps only in-frame clones here, not all; method: immunoSEQ multiplex PCR. This sample carries more than 250,000 clones, around 90% of them seen once, and the ten largest clones take more than 0.9%. The CDR3 extends over 14 amino acids. Germline assignment: CDR1 SEHNR and CDR2 FQNEAQ (reference sequence). Trimming left V 6 bases short and J 2 bases short, with 13 bases between. Note on this clone: The antigen is not known.

The donors were part of the validation cohort, which consisted of about 120 subjects and was separate from the first cohort of 666 subjects. Specimen: PBMCs. The rearrangement uses TRBV7-9 and TRBJ2-5, with D possibly matching TRBD2 (6 bases). This TCR came from a woman aged 25 to 39 in good health and CMV-seropositive. CDR3 DNA sequence: TGTGCCAGCAGTCAGAGGAGGGGTCAAGAGACCCAGTACTTC. It encodes CASSQRRGQETQYF.